This TCR beta chain was recovered during a study of STAT3 mutations in large granular lymphocyte leukemia. Study information: Among longitudinally sequenced T-LGLL patients, roughly half had canonical activating STAT3 mutations detected. Overall study findings and caveats: Every T-cell large granular lymphocyte leukemia patient had at least one immunodominant TCR beta clonotype. Some patients had dominant TCR clones larger than their STAT3 mutant burden.

The germline CDR1 and CDR2 sequences are SGHAT and FQNNGV. The CDR3 has 17 residues. V dropped 1 base and J dropped 0 bases, with 12 bases sitting between them. TCRbeta libraries averaged around 40,000 productive templates per sample. Using immunoSEQ multiplex PCR, the repertoire was profiled, and TCRdb retains in-frame clones only, with some absent. Of roughly 10,000 clones in the sample, approximately 92% were seen once. Remarks on this clone: Antigen unknown.

The chain has TRBV11-2 and TRBJ2-2, with TRBD2 as a possible D gene (7 bases). This TCR was recovered from a man in his 60s with T-cell large granular lymphocyte leukemia. Some clones in this sample may be carry-over from other donors' samples. Sequencing input: peripheral blood mononuclear cells. The CDR3, as DNA: TGTGCCAGCAGCTTAGTGGCGGGGGCTCCGAACACCGGGGAGCTGTTTTTT. Its translation is CASSLVAGAPNTGELFF.